The TCR beta chain described here comes from a study of chemoradiotherapy in HPV16-positive cancers. Looking at the study overall: Candidate HPV-specific clones and shared TCR motifs came from two HPV16-positive patients.

Points on this clone: Its antigen is not known.

Per the germline V gene, CDR1 is MNHEY and CDR2 is SVGAGI. Trimming cost V 6 bases and J 5 bases; bases outside gene matches: 6. The CDR3 is 13 amino acids. Study observations and caveats: During treatment, candidate HPV-specific clones and E7-related motifs expanded in tumor. In HPV16-positive patients, HPV-responsive T-cell expansion tracked better recurrence-free survival.

Repertoires were generated with immunoSEQ multiplex PCR, while TCRdb's copy carries only in-frame clones and drops some. The data contain tens of thousands of clones, around three quarters of them singletons. The TCR sequence derives from a human donor with HPV-associated anogenital cancer. The chain recombines TRBV6-5 with TRBJ2-7; 8 bases fit TRBD1. Sequenced material: blood, taken from a patient who underwent chemoradiotherapy. This chain's CDR3 is CASRYDRGHEQYF. CDR3 sequence (DNA): TGTGCCAGCAGGTACGACAGGGGCCACGAGCAGTACTTC.